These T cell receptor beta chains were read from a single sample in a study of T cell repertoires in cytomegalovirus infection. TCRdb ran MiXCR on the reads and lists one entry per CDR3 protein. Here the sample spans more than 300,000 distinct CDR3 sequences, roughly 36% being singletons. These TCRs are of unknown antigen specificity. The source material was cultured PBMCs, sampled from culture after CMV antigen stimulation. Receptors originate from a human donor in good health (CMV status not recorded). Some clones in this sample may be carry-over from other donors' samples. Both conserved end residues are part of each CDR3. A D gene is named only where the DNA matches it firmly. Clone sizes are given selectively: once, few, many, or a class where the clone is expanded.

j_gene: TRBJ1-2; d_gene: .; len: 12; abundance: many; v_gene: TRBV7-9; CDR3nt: TGTGCCAGCAGCTTAACGGTGCAGGGCTACACCTTC; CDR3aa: CASSLTVQGYTF
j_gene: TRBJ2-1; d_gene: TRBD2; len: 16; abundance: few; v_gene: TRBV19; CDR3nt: TGTGCCAGTAGCAAAGGGACTAGCGGAACCTACAATGAGCAGTTCTTC; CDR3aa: CASSKGTSGTYNEQFF
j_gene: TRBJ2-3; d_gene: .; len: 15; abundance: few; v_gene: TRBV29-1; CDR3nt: TGCAGCGTAGAGACGAGGTTGACCTCCACAGATACGCAGTATTTT; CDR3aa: CSVETRLTSTDTQYF
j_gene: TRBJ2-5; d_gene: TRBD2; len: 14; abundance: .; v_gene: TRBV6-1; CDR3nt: TGTGCCAGCAGTGTAGGGTTAGCGGGGAAGACCCAGTACTTC; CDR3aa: CASSVGLAGKTQYF
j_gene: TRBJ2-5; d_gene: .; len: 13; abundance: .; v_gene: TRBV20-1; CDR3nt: TGCAGTGCTAGAGCCTCTGACCCGGGCACCCAGTACTTC; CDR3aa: CSARASDPGTQYF
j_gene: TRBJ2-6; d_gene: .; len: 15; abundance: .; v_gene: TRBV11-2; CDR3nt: TGTGCCAGCAGCTTTTCCGCTTCTGGGGCCAACGTCCTGACTTTC; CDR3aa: CASSFSASGANVLTF
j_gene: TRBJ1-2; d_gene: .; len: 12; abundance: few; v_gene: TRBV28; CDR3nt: TGTGCCAGCAGTTTGCAGGACTATGGCTACACCTTC; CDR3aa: CASSLQDYGYTF
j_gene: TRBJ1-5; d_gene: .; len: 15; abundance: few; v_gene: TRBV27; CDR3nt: TGTGCCAGCAGTTTGAACCCTCTTAGCAATCAGCCCCAGCATTTT; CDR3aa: CASSLNPLSNQPQHF
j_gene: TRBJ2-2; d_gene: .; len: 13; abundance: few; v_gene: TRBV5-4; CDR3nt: TGTGCCAGCAGCTGGACAGCCACCGGGGAGCTGTTTTTT; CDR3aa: CASSWTATGELFF
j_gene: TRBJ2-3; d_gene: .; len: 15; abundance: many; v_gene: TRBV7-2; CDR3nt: TGTGCCAGCAGCTTAGAACACAAAAGCACAGATACGCAGTATTTT; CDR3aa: CASSLEHKSTDTQYF
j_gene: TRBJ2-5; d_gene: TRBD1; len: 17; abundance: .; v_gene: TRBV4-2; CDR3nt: TGTGCCAGCAGCCATCGGCCCGGGACAGGGGATAAAGAGACCCAGTACTTC; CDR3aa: CASSHRPGTGDKETQYF
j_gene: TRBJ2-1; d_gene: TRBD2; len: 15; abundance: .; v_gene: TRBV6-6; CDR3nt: TGTGCCAGCAGTCATAGCGGGATGGTCTACAATGAGCAGTTCTTC; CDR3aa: CASSHSGMVYNEQFF
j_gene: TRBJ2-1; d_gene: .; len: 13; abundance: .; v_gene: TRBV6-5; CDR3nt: TGTGCCAGCAGTTACGCGGTGAAGTCCGAACAGTTCTTC; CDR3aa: CASSYAVKSEQFF
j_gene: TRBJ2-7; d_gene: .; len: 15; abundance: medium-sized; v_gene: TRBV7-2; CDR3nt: TGTGCCAGCAGCTTAATGGGTCGGGAGCTCTACGAGCAGTACTTC; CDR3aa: CASSLMGRELYEQYF
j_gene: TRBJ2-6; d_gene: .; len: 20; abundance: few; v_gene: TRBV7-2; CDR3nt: TGTGCCAGCAGCTTAGCCGGGGGAGCTGCCTTAAGCTCTGGGGCCAACGTCCTGACTTTC; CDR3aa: CASSLAGGAALSSGANVLTF
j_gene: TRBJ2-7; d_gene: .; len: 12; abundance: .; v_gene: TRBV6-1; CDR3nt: TGTGCCAGCAGTGAACCCCCCCTCGAGCAGTACTTC; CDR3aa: CASSEPPLEQYF
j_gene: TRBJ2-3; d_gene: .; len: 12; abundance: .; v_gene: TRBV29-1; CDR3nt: TGCAGCGACAGGGCCTCGACAGATACGCAGTATTTT; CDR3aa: CSDRASTDTQYF
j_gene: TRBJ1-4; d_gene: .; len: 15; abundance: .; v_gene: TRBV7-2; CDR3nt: TGTGCCAGCAGCCTGACAGGCATAACTAATGAAAAACTGTTTTTT; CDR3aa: CASSLTGITNEKLFF
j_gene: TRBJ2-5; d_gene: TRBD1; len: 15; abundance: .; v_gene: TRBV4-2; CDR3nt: TGTGCCAGCAGCCAAGTGGACAGGGGTTTGGAGACCCAGTACTTC; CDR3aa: CASSQVDRGLETQYF
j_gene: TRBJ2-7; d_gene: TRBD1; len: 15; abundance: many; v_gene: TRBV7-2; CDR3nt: TGTGCCAGCAGCTTAGCATCGGGACAGACCTACGAGCAGTACTTC; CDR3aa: CASSLASGQTYEQYF
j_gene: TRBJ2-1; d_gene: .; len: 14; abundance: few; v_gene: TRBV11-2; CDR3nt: TGTGCCAGCAGCTTTAACGTGGGGAGGAATGAGCAGTTCTTC; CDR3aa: CASSFNVGRNEQFF
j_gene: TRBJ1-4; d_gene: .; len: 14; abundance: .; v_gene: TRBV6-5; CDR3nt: TGTGCCAGCACCGCCTACGCCACTAATGAAAAACTGTTTTTT; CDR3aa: CASTAYATNEKLFF
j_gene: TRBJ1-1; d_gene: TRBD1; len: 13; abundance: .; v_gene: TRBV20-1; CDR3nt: TGCAGTGCTCAGACAGGGTTATACACTGAAGCTTTCTTT; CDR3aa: CSAQTGLYTEAFF
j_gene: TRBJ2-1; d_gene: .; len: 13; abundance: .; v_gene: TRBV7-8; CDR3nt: TGTGCCAGCAGCTTAGTGGGGCAAAATGAGCAGTTCTTC; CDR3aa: CASSLVGQNEQFF
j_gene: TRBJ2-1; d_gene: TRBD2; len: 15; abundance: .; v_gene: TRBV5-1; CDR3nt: TGCGCCAGCAACCTCCTAGCGGGAGGGCCGGATGAGCAGTTCTTC; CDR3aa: CASNLLAGGPDEQFF
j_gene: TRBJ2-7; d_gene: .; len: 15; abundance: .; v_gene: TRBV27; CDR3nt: TGTGCCAGCAGTTGGAGGGGCGGGGGCAGCGACGAGCAGTACTTC; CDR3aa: CASSWRGGGSDEQYF
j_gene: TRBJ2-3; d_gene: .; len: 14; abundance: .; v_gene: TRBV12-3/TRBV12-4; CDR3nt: TGTGCCAGCAGTTTTGTGGGAGGAGGAGATACGCAGTATTTT; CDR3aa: CASSFVGGGDTQYF
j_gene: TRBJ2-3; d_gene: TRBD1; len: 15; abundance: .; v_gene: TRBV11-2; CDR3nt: TGTGCCAGCAGCCTGACAGGGTCGATCACAGATACGCAGTATTTT; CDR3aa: CASSLTGSITDTQYF
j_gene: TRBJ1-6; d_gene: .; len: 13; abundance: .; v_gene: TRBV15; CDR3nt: TGTGCCACCAGCAGAATGAACAATTCACCCCTCCACTTT; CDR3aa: CATSRMNNSPLHF
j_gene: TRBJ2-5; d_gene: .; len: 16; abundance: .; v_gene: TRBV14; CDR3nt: TGTGCCAGCAGCCAAGTGAGTTACTGGGGCCAAGAGACCCAGTACTTC; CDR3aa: CASSQVSYWGQETQYF
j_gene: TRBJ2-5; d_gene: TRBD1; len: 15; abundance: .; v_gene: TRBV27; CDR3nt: TGTGCCAGCAGTTTACCAGGGGGCTCGGGAGAGACCCAGTACTTC; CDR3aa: CASSLPGGSGETQYF
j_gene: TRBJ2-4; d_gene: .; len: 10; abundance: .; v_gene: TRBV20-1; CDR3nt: TGCAGTGCTGGGCAGAACATTCAGTACTTC; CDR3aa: CSAGQNIQYF
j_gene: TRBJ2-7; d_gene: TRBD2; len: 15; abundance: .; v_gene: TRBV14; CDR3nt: TGTGCCAGCAGCCAGAATAGCGGGAGATTCAACGAGCAGTACTTC; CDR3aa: CASSQNSGRFNEQYF
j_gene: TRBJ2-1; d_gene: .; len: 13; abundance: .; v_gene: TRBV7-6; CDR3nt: TGTGCCAGCAGCTTAGAATGGCGGAATGAGCAGTTCTTC; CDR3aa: CASSLEWRNEQFF
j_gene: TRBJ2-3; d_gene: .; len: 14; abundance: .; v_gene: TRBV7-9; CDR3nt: TGTGCCAGCAGCGACGCGGGGAACACAGATACGCAGTATTTT; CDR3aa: CASSDAGNTDTQYF
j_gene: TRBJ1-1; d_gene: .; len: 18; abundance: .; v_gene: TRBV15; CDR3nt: TGTGCCACCAGCAGTTCCAATCAAGACCACATGAGGAACACTGAAGCTTTCTTT; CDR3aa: CATSSSNQDHMRNTEAFF
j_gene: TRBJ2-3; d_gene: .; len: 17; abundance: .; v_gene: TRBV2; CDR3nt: TGTGCCAGCAGTGACCTGATCCTCGCAGGTAGCACAGATACGCAGTATTTT; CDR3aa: CASSDLILAGSTDTQYF